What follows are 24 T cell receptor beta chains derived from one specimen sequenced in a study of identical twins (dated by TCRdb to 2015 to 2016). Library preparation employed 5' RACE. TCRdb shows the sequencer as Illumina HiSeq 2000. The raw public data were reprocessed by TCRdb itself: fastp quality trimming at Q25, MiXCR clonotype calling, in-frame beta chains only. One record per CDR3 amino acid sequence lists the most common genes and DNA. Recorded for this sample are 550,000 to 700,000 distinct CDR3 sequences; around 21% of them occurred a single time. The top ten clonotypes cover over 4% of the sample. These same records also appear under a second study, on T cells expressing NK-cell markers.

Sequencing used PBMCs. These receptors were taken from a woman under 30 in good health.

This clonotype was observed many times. Written as DNA, the CDR3 is TGTGCCAGCACTGGGGGGACAGTGAACACCGGGGAGCTGTTTTTT. Amino acid sequence: CASTGGTVNTGELFF. The J gene is TRBJ2-2, the V gene TRBV12-3 or TRBV12-4; a possible D gene is TRBD1 (7 bases). This CDR3 contains 15 residues. V was shortened by 7 bases and J by 1 base, with 13 bases between the two germline ends.

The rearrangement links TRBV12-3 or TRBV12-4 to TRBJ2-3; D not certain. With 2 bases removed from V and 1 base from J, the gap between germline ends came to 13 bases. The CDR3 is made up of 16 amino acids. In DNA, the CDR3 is TGTGCCAGCAGTTTATTTAACGGGTACCGCACAGATACGCAGTATTTT. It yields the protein CASSLFNGYRTDTQYF.

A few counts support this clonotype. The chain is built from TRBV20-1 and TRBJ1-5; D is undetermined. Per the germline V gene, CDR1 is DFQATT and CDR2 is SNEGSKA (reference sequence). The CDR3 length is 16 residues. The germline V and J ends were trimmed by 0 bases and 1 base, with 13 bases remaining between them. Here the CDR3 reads CSARDPNGGSNQPQHF. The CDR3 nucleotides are TGCAGTGCTAGAGATCCTAACGGTGGGAGCAATCAGCCCCAGCATTTT.

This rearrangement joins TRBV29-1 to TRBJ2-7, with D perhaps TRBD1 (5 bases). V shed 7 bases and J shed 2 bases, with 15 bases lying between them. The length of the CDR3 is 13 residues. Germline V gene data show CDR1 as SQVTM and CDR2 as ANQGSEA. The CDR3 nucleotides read TGCAGCGCTTGGGTCCCAGGGACCTACGAGCAGTACTTC. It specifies CSAWVPGTYEQYF.

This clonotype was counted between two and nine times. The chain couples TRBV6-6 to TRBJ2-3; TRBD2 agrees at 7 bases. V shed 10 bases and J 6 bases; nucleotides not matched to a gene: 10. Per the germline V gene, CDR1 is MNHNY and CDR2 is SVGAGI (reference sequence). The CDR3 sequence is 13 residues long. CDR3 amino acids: CAIGGSITDTQYF. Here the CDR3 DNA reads TGTGCCATTGGCGGGAGTATAACGGATACGCAGTATTTT.

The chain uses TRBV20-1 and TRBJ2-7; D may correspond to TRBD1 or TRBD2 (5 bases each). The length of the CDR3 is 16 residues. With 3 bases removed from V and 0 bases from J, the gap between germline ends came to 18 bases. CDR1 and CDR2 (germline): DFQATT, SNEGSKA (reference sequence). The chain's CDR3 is CSASGRELSGSYEQYF. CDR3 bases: TGCAGTGCTAGCGGCAGGGAGCTCTCGGGCTCCTACGAGCAGTACTTC.

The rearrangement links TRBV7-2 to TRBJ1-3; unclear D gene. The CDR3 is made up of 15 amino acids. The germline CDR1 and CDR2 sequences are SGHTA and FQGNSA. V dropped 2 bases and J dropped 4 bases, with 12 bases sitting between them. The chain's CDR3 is CASSLLGMVGNTIYF. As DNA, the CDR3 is TGTGCCAGCAGCTTATTGGGCATGGTAGGAAACACCATATATTTT.

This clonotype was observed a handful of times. CDR3 protein: CSGGTSGTDTQYF. CDR3 nucleotides: TGCAGTGGCGGGACTAGCGGCACAGATACGCAGTATTTT. The genes are TRBV20-1 and TRBJ2-3; 10 bases fit TRBD2. The CDR3 length is 13 residues. J gave up 1 base and V 7 bases, and 2 bases lay outside the gene matches. The V gene's germline CDR1 is DFQATT and CDR2 SNEGSKA (reference sequence).

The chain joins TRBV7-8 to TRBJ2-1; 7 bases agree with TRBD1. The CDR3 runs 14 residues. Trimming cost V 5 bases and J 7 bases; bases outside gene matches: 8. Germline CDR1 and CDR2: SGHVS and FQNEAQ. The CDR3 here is CASSLQGHGNEQFF. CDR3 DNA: TGTGCCAGCAGCCTACAGGGGCACGGGAATGAGCAGTTCTTC. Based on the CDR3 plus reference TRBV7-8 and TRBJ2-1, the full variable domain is GAGVSQSPRYKVAKRGQDVALRCDPISGHVSLFWYQQALGQGPEFLTYFQNEAQLDKSGLPSDRFFAERPEGSVSTLKIQRTQQEDSAVYLCASSLQGHGNEQFFGPGTRLTVL.

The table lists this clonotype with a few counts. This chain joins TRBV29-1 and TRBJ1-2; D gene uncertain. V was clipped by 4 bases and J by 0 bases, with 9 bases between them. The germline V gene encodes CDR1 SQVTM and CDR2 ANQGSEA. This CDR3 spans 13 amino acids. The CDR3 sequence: CSVAAKTNYGYTF. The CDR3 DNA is TGCAGCGTTGCGGCGAAGACTAACTATGGCTACACCTTC.

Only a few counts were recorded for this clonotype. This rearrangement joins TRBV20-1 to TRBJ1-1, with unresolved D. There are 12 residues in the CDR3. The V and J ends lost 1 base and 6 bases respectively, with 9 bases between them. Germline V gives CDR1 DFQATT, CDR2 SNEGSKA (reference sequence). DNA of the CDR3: TGCAGTGCTAGAGTGAGGGAAGCTGAAGCTTTCTTT. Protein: CSARVREAEAFF.

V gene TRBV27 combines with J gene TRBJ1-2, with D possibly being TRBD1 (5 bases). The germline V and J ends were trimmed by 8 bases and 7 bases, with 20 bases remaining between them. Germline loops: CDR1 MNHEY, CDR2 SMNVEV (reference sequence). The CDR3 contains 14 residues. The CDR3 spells CASGFRGGGSGYTF. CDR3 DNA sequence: TGTGCCAGCGGGTTTAGGGGCGGAGGTAGTGGCTACACCTTC.

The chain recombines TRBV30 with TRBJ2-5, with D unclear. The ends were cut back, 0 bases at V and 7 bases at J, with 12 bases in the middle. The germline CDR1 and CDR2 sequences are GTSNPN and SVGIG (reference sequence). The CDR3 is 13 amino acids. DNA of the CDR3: TGTGCCTGGAGTGTACGTCGAGACGGGACCCAGTACTTC. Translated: CAWSVRRDGTQYF.

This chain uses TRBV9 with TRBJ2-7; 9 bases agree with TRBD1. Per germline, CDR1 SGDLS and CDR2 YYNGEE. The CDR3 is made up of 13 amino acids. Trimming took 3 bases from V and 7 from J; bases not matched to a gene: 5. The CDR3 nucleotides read TGTGCCAGCAGCGCAACAGGGGGCTTGGAGCAGTACTTC. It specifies CASSATGGLEQYF.

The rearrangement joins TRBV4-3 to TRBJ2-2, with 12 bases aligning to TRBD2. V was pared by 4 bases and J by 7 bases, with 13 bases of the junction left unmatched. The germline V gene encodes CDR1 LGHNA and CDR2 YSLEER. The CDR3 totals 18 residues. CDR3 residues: CASSLSTPSGRDYGELFF. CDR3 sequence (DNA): TGCGCCAGCAGCCTATCCACCCCTAGCGGGAGGGATTACGGGGAGCTGTTTTTT.

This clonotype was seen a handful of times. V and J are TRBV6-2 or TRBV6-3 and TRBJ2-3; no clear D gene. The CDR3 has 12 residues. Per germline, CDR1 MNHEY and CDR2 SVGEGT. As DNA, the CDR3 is TGTGGGCGGTCCTTTCTTACAGATACGCAGTATTTT. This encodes CGRSFLTDTQYF.

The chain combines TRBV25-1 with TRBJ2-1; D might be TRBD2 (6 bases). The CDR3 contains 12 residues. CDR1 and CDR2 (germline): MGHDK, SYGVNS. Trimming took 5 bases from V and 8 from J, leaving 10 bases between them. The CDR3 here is CASSPASDEQFF. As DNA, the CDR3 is TGTGCCAGCAGTCCGGCTAGCGATGAGCAGTTCTTC.

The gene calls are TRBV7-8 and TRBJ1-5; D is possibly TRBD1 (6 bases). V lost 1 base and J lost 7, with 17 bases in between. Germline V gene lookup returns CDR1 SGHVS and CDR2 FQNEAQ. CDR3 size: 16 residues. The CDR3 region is CASSLGGAGFGQPQHF. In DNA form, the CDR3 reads TGTGCCAGCAGCTTAGGGGGGGCAGGGTTCGGACAGCCCCAGCATTTT. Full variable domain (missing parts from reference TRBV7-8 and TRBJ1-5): GAGVSQSPRYKVAKRGQDVALRCDPISGHVSLFWYQQALGQGPEFLTYFQNEAQLDKSGLPSDRFFAERPEGSVSTLKIQRTQQEDSAVYLCASSLGGAGFGQPQHFGDGTRLSIL.

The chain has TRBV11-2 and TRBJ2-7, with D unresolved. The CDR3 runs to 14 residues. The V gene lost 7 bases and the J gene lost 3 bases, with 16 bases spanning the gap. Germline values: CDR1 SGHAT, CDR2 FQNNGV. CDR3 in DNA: TGTGCCAGCATAGGATGGGGTTCTCACTACGAGCAGTACTTC. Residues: CASIGWGSHYEQYF. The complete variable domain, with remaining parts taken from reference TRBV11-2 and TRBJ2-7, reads EAGVAQSPRYKIIEKRQSVAFWCNPISGHATLYWYQQILGQGPKLLIQFQNNGVVDDSQLPKDRFSAERLKGVDSTLKIQPAKLEDSAVYLCASIGWGSHYEQYFGPGTRLTVT.

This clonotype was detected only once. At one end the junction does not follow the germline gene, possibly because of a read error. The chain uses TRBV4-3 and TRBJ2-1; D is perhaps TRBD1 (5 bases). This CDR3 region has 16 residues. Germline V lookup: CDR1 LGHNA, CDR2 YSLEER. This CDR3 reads CSSSQSQGRSYNEQFF. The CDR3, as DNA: TGCTCCAGCAGCCAGTCTCAGGGAAGGTCCTACAATGAGCAGTTCTTC.

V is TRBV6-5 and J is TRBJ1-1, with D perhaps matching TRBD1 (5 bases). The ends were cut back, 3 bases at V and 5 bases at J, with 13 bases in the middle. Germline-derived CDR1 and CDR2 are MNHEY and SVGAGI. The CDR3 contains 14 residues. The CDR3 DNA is TGTGCCAGCAGTTATTCCCCGAGGGGAACTGAAGCTTTCTTT. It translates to CASSYSPRGTEAFF.

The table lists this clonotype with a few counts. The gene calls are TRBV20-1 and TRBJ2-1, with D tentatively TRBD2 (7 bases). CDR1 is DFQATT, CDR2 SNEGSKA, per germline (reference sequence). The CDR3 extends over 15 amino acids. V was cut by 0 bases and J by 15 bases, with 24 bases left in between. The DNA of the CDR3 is TGCAGTGCTAGAGATATTTCTTGGCGGGGGCCCACCCCGTTCTTC. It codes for CSARDISWRGPTPFF.

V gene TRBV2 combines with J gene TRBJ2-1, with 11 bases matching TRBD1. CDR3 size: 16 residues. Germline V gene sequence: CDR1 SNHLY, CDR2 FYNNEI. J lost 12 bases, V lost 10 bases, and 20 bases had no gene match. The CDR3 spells CAISSPGTGGVQRQFF. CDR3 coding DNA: TGTGCCATCTCTTCCCCTGGGACAGGGGGTGTCCAGCGGCAGTTCTTC.

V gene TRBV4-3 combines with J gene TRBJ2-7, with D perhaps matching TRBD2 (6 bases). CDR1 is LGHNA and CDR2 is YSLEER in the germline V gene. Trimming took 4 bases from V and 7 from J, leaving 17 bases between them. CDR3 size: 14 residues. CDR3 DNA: TGCGCCAGCAGCCCCGGGACTCGTCTCGGGGAGCAGTACTTC. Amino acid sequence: CASSPGTRLGEQYF.